Listed below are T cell receptor beta chains from one sample, sequenced in a study of blood T cell repertoires in COVID-19. Clones were sequenced by immunoSEQ multiplex PCR, and TCRdb holds only the in-frame ones, with some missing. The sample has tens of thousands of clones, about 88% seen once. The sequencing input was peripheral blood. Every receptor here comes from a human donor in a cohort sampled during active COVID-19. Both conserved end residues are part of each CDR3. D genes are given only for firm matches. A clone size is listed for some rows: how often the clone was seen (once, few, many), or a class if it is expanded.

v_gene: TRBV27
j_gene: TRBJ1-1
d_gene: NA
abundance: NA
CDR3aa: CASSLRGSLNTEAFF
CDR3nt: TGTGCCAGCAGTTTAAGGGGCAGTCTGAACACTGAAGCTTTCTTT

v_gene: TRBV7-2
j_gene: TRBJ1-2
d_gene: NA
abundance: NA
CDR3aa: CASSSGLGVATSYGYTF
CDR3nt: TGTGCCAGCAGCTCGGGCCTGGGAGTCGCTACCTCCTATGGCTACACCTTC

v_gene: TRBV11-2
j_gene: TRBJ2-3
d_gene: NA
abundance: NA
CDR3aa: CASSSTSTDTQYF
CDR3nt: TGTGCCAGCAGCTCGACTAGCACAGATACGCAGTATTTT

v_gene: TRBV6-1
j_gene: TRBJ2-5
d_gene: TRBD2
abundance: few
CDR3aa: CASSEWASGGSQETQYF
CDR3nt: TGTGCCAGCAGTGAATGGGCTAGCGGGGGCTCCCAAGAGACCCAGTACTTC

v_gene: TRBV3-1/TRBV3-2
j_gene: TRBJ2-7
d_gene: NA
abundance: NA
CDR3aa: CASSQARLEQYF
CDR3nt: TGTGCCAGCAGCCAAGCGAGACTCGAGCAGTACTTC

v_gene: TRBV10-1
j_gene: TRBJ1-2
d_gene: NA
abundance: medium-sized
CDR3aa: CASSESAQYGYTF
CDR3nt: TGCGCCAGCAGTGAGTCGGCTCAATATGGCTACACCTTC

v_gene: TRBV6-5
j_gene: TRBJ1-4
d_gene: NA
abundance: NA
CDR3aa: CASSYSEREKLFF
CDR3nt: TGTGCCAGCAGTTACTCAGAACGGGAAAAACTGTTTTTT

v_gene: TRBV5-4
j_gene: TRBJ1-6
d_gene: NA
abundance: NA
CDR3aa: CASSLGRERGYSPLHF
CDR3nt: TGTGCCAGCAGCTTGGGTCGGGAGCGGGGATATTCACCCCTCCACTTT

v_gene: TRBV6-2/TRBV6-3
j_gene: TRBJ2-3
d_gene: TRBD2
abundance: NA
CDR3aa: CASSLAGTTTDTQYF
CDR3nt: TGTGCCAGCAGTTTGGCCGGGACTACCACAGATACGCAGTATTTT

v_gene: TRBV28
j_gene: TRBJ2-7
d_gene: NA
abundance: NA
CDR3aa: CASSRGAAGSRYEQYF
CDR3nt: TGTGCCAGCAGTCGGGGGGCCGCGGGGTCACGCTACGAGCAGTACTTC

v_gene: TRBV25-1
j_gene: TRBJ1-2
d_gene: NA
abundance: NA
CDR3aa: CASSWGVGAYGYTF
CDR3nt: TGTGCCAGCAGTTGGGGAGTGGGCGCTTATGGCTACACCTTC

v_gene: TRBV7-2
j_gene: TRBJ2-7
d_gene: NA
abundance: NA
CDR3aa: CASSLVGGLNYEQYF
CDR3nt: TGTGCCAGCAGCTTAGTAGGGGGTTTGAACTACGAGCAGTACTTC

v_gene: TRBV7-3
j_gene: TRBJ2-7
d_gene: TRBD1
abundance: NA
CDR3aa: CASSFEQGAPEQYF
CDR3nt: TGTGCCAGCAGCTTCGAACAGGGGGCGCCTGAGCAGTACTTC

v_gene: TRBV6-5
j_gene: TRBJ2-2
d_gene: NA
abundance: few
CDR3aa: CASSRAPGELFF
CDR3nt: TGTGCCAGCTCCAGGGCTCCCGGGGAGCTGTTTTTT

v_gene: TRBV18
j_gene: TRBJ2-2
d_gene: TRBD1
abundance: NA
CDR3aa: CASSPAGQVNTGELFF
CDR3nt: TGTGCCAGCTCACCCGCGGGACAGGTGAACACCGGGGAGCTGTTTTTT

v_gene: TRBV5-8
j_gene: TRBJ2-1
d_gene: NA
abundance: NA
CDR3aa: CASSLDRVREQFF
CDR3nt: TGTGCCAGCAGCTTGGACAGGGTACGCGAGCAGTTCTTC

v_gene: TRBV6-2/TRBV6-3
j_gene: TRBJ2-7
d_gene: TRBD1
abundance: NA
CDR3aa: CASSYSSWDRGKPYEQYF
CDR3nt: TGTGCCAGCAGTTACTCGTCGTGGGACAGGGGAAAACCCTACGAGCAGTACTTC

v_gene: TRBV18
j_gene: TRBJ2-5
d_gene: NA
abundance: NA
CDR3aa: CASSNLEGPQETQYF
CDR3nt: TGTGCCAGCTCGAATCTGGAGGGACCCCAAGAGACCCAGTACTTC